One sample yielded the 18 T cell receptor beta chains listed below, sequenced in a study of tumor and adjacent non-tumor tissue in lung cancer. Three rounds of nested PCR, following a modified ARM-PCR protocol, produced the TCRbeta library. TCRdb redid the calling of the multiplex PCR reads with MiXCR, one entry per CDR3 protein. The data hold some 80,000 distinct CDR3 sequences, with around 77% observed a single time. This sample's RNA came from whole unsorted tissue. What was sequenced was lung tumor tissue. Receptors originate from a woman aged 40 to 50 with non-small cell lung cancer.

This clonotype was seen a few times. The rearrangement uses TRBV5-1 and TRBJ2-7, with 8 bases identical to TRBD2. V shed 4 bases, J shed 4 bases, and the junction held 10 bases outside the gene matches. CDR1 and CDR2 (germline): SGHRS, YFSETQ. The CDR3 is 15 residues long. CDR3 in amino acids: CASSAFGGAMYEQYF. DNA for the CDR3: TGCGCCAGCAGCGCCTTCGGGGGGGCCATGTACGAGCAGTACTTC.

As regards this clonotype: The junction shows a germline mismatch at one end, possibly a read error. The chain joins TRBV4-1 to TRBJ2-4; 7 bases line up with TRBD1. Per the germline V gene, CDR1 is MGHRA and CDR2 is YSYEKL. This CDR3 is 18 amino acids long. The CDR3 coding sequence is TGCGCCAGCAGTCAAGTCGGGACGCAGGGGGTGGCCAAAAACATTCAGTATTTC. Amino acids: CASSQVGTQGVAKNIQYF.

In the case of this clonotype: Its ends do not fully match the called genes, so a read error is possible. The chain combines TRBV11-2 with TRBJ2-7; TRBD1 might be the D (6 bases). The CDR3 covers 12 residues. CDR1 and CDR2 from the germline V gene are SGHAT and FQNNGV. CDR3 sequence (DNA): TGTGCCAGTAGCTCAGGGGCAAGTACTCAGTACTTC. As protein: CASSSGASTQYF.

The table lists this clonotype with a few counts. The V and J genes are TRBV20-1 and TRBJ2-2; D gene ambiguous. Germline loops: CDR1 DFQATT, CDR2 SNEGSKA (reference sequence). The CDR3 is 12 amino acids. Trimming removed 2 bases at V and 4 bases at J, with 5 bases between. This CDR3 reads CSARRPTGELFF. CDR3 sequence (DNA): TGCAGTGCTAGACGGCCCACCGGGGAGCTGTTTTTT.

This clonotype was seen many times. The chain joins TRBV6-6 to TRBJ2-1; weak D call: TRBD1 (6 bases). V lost 2 bases, J lost 2 bases, and 19 bases lay in between. Germline lookup yields CDR1 MNHNY and CDR2 SVGAGI (reference sequence). The CDR3 sequence is 18 residues long. This chain's CDR3 is CASSYRKRAGTPYNEQFF. CDR3 nucleotide sequence: TGTGCCAGCAGTTACCGAAAGAGAGCCGGGACACCCTACAATGAGCAGTTCTTC.

V and J are TRBV29-1 and TRBJ2-3; D is perhaps TRBD2 (5 bases). Per germline, CDR1 SQVTM and CDR2 ANQGSEA. This CDR3 has 14 residues. Trimming took off 8 bases at V and 3 bases at J, with 18 bases between the two ends. The CDR3: CSTGIPTRTDTQYF. DNA for the CDR3: TGCAGCACCGGGATACCCACTAGAACAGATACGCAGTATTTT.

This clonotype was detected ten times or more. This rearrangement joins TRBV28 to TRBJ2-3, with TRBD2 identical over 15 bases. V dropped 9 bases and J dropped 5; count of bases not matched to a gene: 9. This CDR3 comprises 16 residues. The germline CDR1 and CDR2 sequences are MDHEN and SYDVKM. The CDR3 is CASRSGTSGRIDTQYF. CDR3 sequence (DNA): TGTGCCAGTCGATCCGGGACTAGCGGGAGGATAGATACGCAGTATTTT.

Remarks on this clonotype: Germline and junction disagree at one end, which may indicate a read error. V gene TRBV20-1 combines with J gene TRBJ2-7; D perhaps matches TRBD1 (6 bases). Germline V gene lookup returns CDR1 DFQATT and CDR2 SNEGSKA (reference sequence). CDR3 size: 14 residues. The CDR3 DNA reads as TGCAGTTCTAGTGCCTGGCAGGGGAACTACAAGCAGTACTTC. It encodes CSSSAWQGNYKQYF.

This sequence joins TRBV11-2 and TRBJ1-1; 7 positions match TRBD1. From germline, CDR1 is SGHAT and CDR2 FQNNGV. CDR3 length equals 14 residues. J was trimmed by 4 bases and V by 8 bases; bases with no gene match: 10. The CDR3 DNA reads as TGTGCCAGCCGCTCCAACAGGGGAGGCACTGAAGCTTTCTTT. Encoded protein: CASRSNRGGTEAFF.

This clonotype was detected only a few times. The V and J genes are TRBV19 and TRBJ1-2; D gene unclear. The CDR3 length is 14 residues. Trimming pared 4 bases from V and 10 bases from J, leaving 19 bases between. Germline V gives CDR1 LNHDA, CDR2 SQIVND (reference sequence). CDR3 nucleotide sequence: TGTGCCAGTAGTACCGCAGTGACCCTATTTTTCTACACCTTC. Its protein is CASSTAVTLFFYTF.

Concerning this clonotype: A read error may account for a junction end that differs from germline. The CDR3 reads CARSWTQTSGANVLTF. CDR3 DNA sequence: TGTGCCAGGAGTTGGACTCAAACCTCTGGGGCCAATGTCCTGACTTTC. The chain joins TRBV6-5 to TRBJ2-6; D is possibly TRBD1 or TRBD2 (5 bases each). In germline, CDR1 is MNHEY, CDR2 SVGAGI. The CDR3 is 16 amino acids.

V is TRBV4-2 and J is TRBJ2-7; possible D gene TRBD1, 6 bases. The CDR3 length is 15 residues. V was cut by 10 bases and J by 0 bases, with 19 bases left in between. The germline CDR1 and CDR2 sequences are LGHNA and YNFKEQ. The CDR3 nucleotides read TGTGCCAACAACCAAGAGTGGGACAACTCCTACGAGCAGTACTTC. Protein sequence: CANNQEWDNSYEQYF.

The V and J genes are TRBV20-1 and TRBJ2-7, with 10 bases that match TRBD2. Trimming took 5 bases from V and 4 from J; bases not matched to a gene: 5. CDR3 length: 13 amino acids. Germline V gene sequence: CDR1 DFQATT, CDR2 SNEGSKA (reference sequence). The CDR3 spells CSAPGLARYEQYF. The CDR3 DNA sequence: TGCAGTGCTCCGGGACTAGCGAGATACGAGCAGTACTTC.

CDR3 in DNA: TGCGCCAGCAGCCTAGGGACTAGCGGAGAGACTCGGTACTTC. Protein: CASSLGTSGETRYF. V gene TRBV4-1 combines with J gene TRBJ2-5; TRBD2 agrees at 11 bases. From germline, CDR1 is MGHRA and CDR2 YSYEKL. V trimming: 4 bases; J trimming: 13 bases; junction bases outside the gene matches: 11. The CDR3 contains 14 residues.

CDR3 sequence (DNA): TGCGCCAGCAGCTGGACTAGCGGGAGCCCGAACATCGGGAAGGTGTTTTTT. Amino acids: CASSWTSGSPNIGKVFF. The genes are TRBV5-1 and TRBJ2-2; 13 bases match TRBD2. CDR3 length: 17 residues. Trimming took 3 bases from V and 15 from J; bases not matched to a gene: 17. The V gene's germline CDR1 is SGHRS and CDR2 YFSETQ.

Comment on this clonotype: Its ends do not fully match the called genes, so a read error is possible. V gene TRBV11-3 combines with J gene TRBJ2-3; TRBD1 matches 8 bases. Germline V gene data show CDR1 as SGHNT and CDR2 as YENEEA. The CDR3 contains 16 residues. The CDR3 here is CTSSIRTGGRIYTQYF. CDR3 DNA sequence: TGTACCAGCAGCATTCGAACAGGGGGAAGGATATATACGCAGTATTTT.

The chain links TRBV29-1 to TRBJ2-3; D is perhaps TRBD1 (6 bases). V was cut by 6 bases and J by 0 bases, with 10 bases left in between. This CDR3 spans 13 amino acids. The germline CDR1 and CDR2 sequences are SQVTM and ANQGSEA. The CDR3 DNA follows: TGCAGCGTGAAACAGGGTAGCACAGATACGCAGTATTTT. Translated, it gives CSVKQGSTDTQYF.

Remarks on this clonotype: Since the CDR3 does not end with the conserved phenylalanine or tryptophan, this likely comes from a read error. CDR3 nucleotides: TGTACCGGCAGCCCCGGGACAGGGGTATTCCACGAGCAGTACTTG. It yields the protein CTGSPGTGVFHEQYL. V and J are TRBV11-2 and TRBJ2-7, with 10 positions matching TRBD1. The CDR3 runs to 15 residues. The germline CDR1 and CDR2 sequences are SGHAT and FQNNGV.